The T cell receptor beta chain under discussion was sequenced for a study of beta chain features in type 1 diabetes. Sorting that relied on CD45RO/CCR7/CD25/CD127/CD95/CD27 yielded CD4+ naive, central memory, regulatory and stem cell-like memory cells. Study-wide results and caveats: Within patients, naive, central memory and Treg TCRB repertoires seemed more similar than within healthy donors.

Isolated RNA was reverse transcribed in full, so expressed TCRB transcripts were sequenced. Some clones are missing from TCRdb's copy, which holds only in-frame ones; the method was immunoSEQ multiplex PCR. The table has around 300,000 clones, approximately 8.1% seen once. This clone was detected only a few times. What it binds is unknown. Germline lookup yields CDR1 SGHAT and CDR2 FQNNGV. This CDR3 region has 14 residues. V lost 0 bases and J lost 7, with 11 bases in between. The sequence was collected from a woman between 18 and 29 years old in good health. Material: central memory CD4+ T cells from blood. This chain joins TRBV11-2 and TRBJ2-3; no definite D call. The CDR3 region is CASSLEATPHTQYF. The CDR3 nucleotides are TGTGCCAGCAGCTTAGAGGCTACCCCCCATACGCAGTATTTT.